The 9 T cell receptor beta chains below were found in one sample sequenced in a study of beta chain features in type 1 diabetes. Points from the study as a whole: Among patients with Type 1 diabetes, TCRB CDR3s were moderately but significantly shorter in every one of the four CD4+ subsets.

No antigen is known for these receptors. Isolated RNA was reverse transcribed in full, so expressed TCRB transcripts were sequenced. Using immunoSEQ multiplex PCR, the repertoire was profiled, and TCRdb retains in-frame clones only, with some absent. Of 330,000 or so clones listed, around 12% are singletons. Material: naive CD4+ T cells from blood. The source of these receptors is a young woman with type 1 diabetes.

There are a few counts of this clone. The chain combines TRBV7-2 with TRBJ1-1; D unclear. Looked up from germline, CDR1 is SGHTA and CDR2 is FQGNSA. The CDR3 is made up of 12 amino acids. Trimming took 1 base from V and 8 from J, leaving 8 bases between them. The CDR3 sequence is CASSLDNKEAFF. For the CDR3, the DNA is TGTGCCAGCAGCTTAGATAACAAGGAAGCTTTCTTT.

This clone was found a few times. V and J are TRBV5-4 and TRBJ1-1; TRBD1 aligns across 7 bases. Germline V gene lookup returns CDR1 SGHNT and CDR2 YYREEE (reference sequence). This CDR3 region has 15 residues. The junction had 8 bases not matched to a gene; V was cut back by 4 bases and J by 2 bases. The CDR3 sequence is CASSRGDRVNTEAFF. The CDR3 DNA is TGTGCCAGCAGCCGTGGGGACAGAGTAAACACTGAAGCTTTCTTT.

The rearrangement links TRBV30 to TRBJ2-1; D ambiguous. The ends were cut back, 2 bases at V and 0 bases at J, with 11 bases in the middle. The V gene's germline CDR1 is GTSNPN and CDR2 SVGIG (reference sequence). The CDR3 contains 15 residues. Here the CDR3 DNA reads TGTGCCTGGAGTTCCCACTCCCTCTCCTACAATGAGCAGTTCTTC. Protein: CAWSSHSLSYNEQFF. Full variable domain (outside the CDR3, taken from reference TRBV30 and TRBJ2-1): SQTIHQWPATLVQPVGSPLSLECTVEGTSNPNLYWYRQAAGRGLQLLFYSVGIGQISSEVPQNLSASRPQDRQFILSSKKLLLSDSGFYLCAWSSHSLSYNEQFFGPGTRLTVL.

There are a few counts of this clone. The chain employs TRBV7-2 and TRBJ2-7; D unclear. Germline CDR1 and CDR2: SGHTA and FQGNSA. This CDR3 spans 15 amino acids. V was cut by 2 bases and J by 3 bases, with 14 bases left in between. The CDR3 bases are TGTGCCAGCAGCTTAATCACAGCAAGCTTCTACGAGCAGTACTTC. Its translation is CASSLITASFYEQYF. Filled out from reference TRBV7-2 and TRBJ2-7, the complete variable domain reads GAGVSQSPSNKVTEKGKDVELRCDPISGHTALYWYRQSLGQGLEFLIYFQGNSAPDKSGLPSDRFSAERTGGSVSTLTIQRTQQEDSAVYLCASSLITASFYEQYFGPGTRLTVT.

V is TRBV6-5 and J is TRBJ2-1, with TRBD2 matching over 8 bases. This CDR3 is 14 amino acids long. The germline gives CDR1 MNHEY, CDR2 SVGAGI. Trimming removed 6 bases from V and 4 bases from J; junction bases left unmatched: 5. CDR3 sequence: CASRPLAGYNEQFF. The CDR3 DNA reads TGTGCCAGCAGGCCCCTAGCGGGTTACAATGAGCAGTTCTTC.

The V call is TRBV4-3, the J call TRBJ2-3, with a weak D call TRBD2 (6 bases). V lost 1 base to trimming and J lost 3 bases, with 14 bases between them. CDR1 and CDR2 from the germline V gene are LGHNA and YSLEER. The CDR3 length is 16 residues. The CDR3 region is CASSQVGRGRTDTQYF. CDR3 coding DNA: TGCGCCAGCAGCCAAGTGGGGCGGGGTCGGACAGATACGCAGTATTTT.

The chain couples TRBV7-9 to TRBJ1-4, with 7 bases aligning to TRBD1. The CDR3 runs 14 residues. Germline loops: CDR1 SEHNR, CDR2 FQNEAQ (reference sequence). The trim removed 5 bases at V and 4 bases at J, leaving 4 bases unmatched. CDR3 loop: CASSLGQINEKLFF. CDR3 DNA sequence: TGTGCCAGCAGCCTGGGACAGATTAATGAAAAACTGTTTTTT.

This clone was seen a handful of times. The chain uses TRBV7-9 and TRBJ1-5; D not certain. CDR1 is SEHNR, CDR2 FQNEAQ, per germline (reference sequence). The CDR3 extends over 13 amino acids. V was clipped by 8 bases and J by 7 bases, with 15 bases between them. The CDR3 DNA follows: TGTGCCAGCCAAGATCTTGACGGGCAGCCCCAGCATTTT. The encoded protein is CASQDLDGQPQHF.

This chain joins TRBV20-1 and TRBJ1-1; a possible D gene is TRBD1 (6 bases). Trimming took 6 bases from V and 8 from J, leaving 13 bases between them. Germline loops: CDR1 DFQATT, CDR2 SNEGSKA (reference sequence). There are 11 residues in the CDR3. This CDR3 is CSAVGGLEAFF. CDR3 nucleotide sequence: TGCAGTGCGGTAGGGGGTCTGGAAGCTTTCTTT.